This T cell receptor beta chain was obtained from a study of blood T cell repertoires in COVID-19 (dated by TCRdb to about 2020). With regard to the full study: Samples from collaborators originated in the United States, Italy and Spain and spanned both the acute and convalescent phases of COVID-19. The prospective study material was composed of cDNA or gDNA derived from T cells, B-cell-depleted T cells, or PBMCs. Where available, HLA class I and class II types were taken from metadata supplied by the sample provider and were not determined by assay-based typing. The repertoires were released in a freely available public database intended as a resource for research on the immune response to SARS-CoV-2. A de-identified subject ID, COVID-19 status, age in years and sex were almost always included in the sample metadata. Samples were obtained from the ongoing ImmuneRACE study (first 160 participants) and from some 1,300 subjects provided by 6 global collaborators. Subjects who had been exposed to COVID-19, were actively infected with it, or had recovered from it provided the deeply sampled blood TCRbeta repertoires that made up the dataset.

TCRbeta CDR3 regions were amplified from genomic DNA using the immunoSEQ Assay, a bias-controlled multiplex PCR. In the source study's methods: Within the assay, amplification of reference gene primers was used to estimate how many nucleated cells each sample contained. To quantify the absolute abundance of each unique TCRbeta CDR3 rearrangement, sequence reads were collapsed and filtered. Productive Simpson clonality was computed per sample as the square root of Simpson's diversity index over productive rearrangements. Imported from immuneACCESS, the table was reduced by TCRdb to in-frame sequences with V and J called. These copies leave out some clones; in studies compared against another copy, an unresolved V gene accounts for under half, and the cause of the remainder is not known. V and J calls plus clone size are reproduced from that table; the DNA served to infer D and trimming. This sample holds under 250,000 clones; roughly 85% were observed only once. 2% to 3% of the sample is held by the ten biggest clonotypes.

Broad study findings and their caveats: The amount of clinical and demographic metadata varied by source and participant and was provided uncurated.

A note on this clone: Its antigen has not been determined. Qualities for individual bases were not recorded, and no much larger clone is one base off.

The collaborating institutions used their own protocols to collect whole blood in K2EDTA tubes. For TCRbeta analysis, collaborator samples were shipped as frozen whole blood, as isolated PBMCs, or as DNA extracted from either sample type. V drops 1 base and J drops 4 bases, leaving 12 bases in between. From the cysteine through the phenylalanine, the CDR3 covers 16 amino acids. The only DNA kept is the CDR3, 48 bases in frame from the first base. The germline V gene provides CDR1 KGHDR and CDR2 SFDVKD. The sequenced sample was peripheral blood. This chain is built from TRBV24-1 and TRBJ2-2; the D segment could be TRBD1, given 6 matching bases. The origin of this receptor is a middle-aged woman with active or convalescent COVID-19. CDR3 protein: CATSDFKGVATGELFF. The DNA sequence follows: TGTGCCACCAGTGATTTCAAGGGGGTAGCCACCGGGGAGCTGTTTTTT.